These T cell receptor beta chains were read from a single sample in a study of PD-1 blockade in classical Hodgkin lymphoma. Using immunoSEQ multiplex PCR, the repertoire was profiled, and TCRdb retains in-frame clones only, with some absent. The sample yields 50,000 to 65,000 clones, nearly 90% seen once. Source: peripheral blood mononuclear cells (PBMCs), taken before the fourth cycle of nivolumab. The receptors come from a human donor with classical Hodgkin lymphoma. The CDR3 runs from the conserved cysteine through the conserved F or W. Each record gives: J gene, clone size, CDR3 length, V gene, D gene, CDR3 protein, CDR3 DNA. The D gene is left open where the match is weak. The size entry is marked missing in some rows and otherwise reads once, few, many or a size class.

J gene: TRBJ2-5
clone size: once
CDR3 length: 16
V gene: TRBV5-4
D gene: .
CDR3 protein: CASSLRGGQGGGTQYF
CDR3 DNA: TGTGCCAGCAGCTTGAGGGGGGGCCAGGGTGGAGGGACCCAGTACTTC

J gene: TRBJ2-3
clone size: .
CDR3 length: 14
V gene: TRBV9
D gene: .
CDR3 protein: CASSADPAEGTQYF
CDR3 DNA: TGTGCCAGCAGCGCGGACCCGGCAGAAGGTACGCAGTATTTT

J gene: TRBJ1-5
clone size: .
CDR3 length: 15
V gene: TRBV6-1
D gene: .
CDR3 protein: CASRPKTDSNQPQHF
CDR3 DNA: TGTGCCAGCAGACCTAAGACAGATAGCAATCAGCCCCAGCATTTT

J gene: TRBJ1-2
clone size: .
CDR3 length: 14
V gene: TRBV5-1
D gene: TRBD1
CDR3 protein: CASSIPGQGFGYTF
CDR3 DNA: TGCGCCAGCAGCATACCGGGACAGGGGTTTGGCTACACCTTC

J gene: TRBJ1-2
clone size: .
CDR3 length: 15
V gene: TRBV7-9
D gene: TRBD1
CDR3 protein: CASSLVGQDPDGYTF
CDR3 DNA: TGTGCCAGCAGCTTAGTCGGACAGGATCCAGATGGCTACACCTTC

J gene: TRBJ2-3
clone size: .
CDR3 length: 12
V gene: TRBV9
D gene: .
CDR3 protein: CASSVVADTQYF
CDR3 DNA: TGTGCCAGCAGCGTAGTCGCAGATACGCAGTATTTT

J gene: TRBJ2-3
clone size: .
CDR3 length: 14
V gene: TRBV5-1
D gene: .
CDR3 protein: CASSLGGAGDTQYF
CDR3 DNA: TGCGCCAGCAGCTTGGGTGGGGCAGGAGATACGCAGTATTTT

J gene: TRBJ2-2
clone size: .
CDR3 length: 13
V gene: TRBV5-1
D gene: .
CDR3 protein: CASSVQGPGELFF
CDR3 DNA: TGCGCCAGCAGTGTGCAGGGCCCCGGGGAGCTGTTTTTT

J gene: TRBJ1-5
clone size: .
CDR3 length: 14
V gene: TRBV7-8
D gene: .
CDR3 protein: CASSLVKGGQPQHF
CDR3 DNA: TGTGCCAGCAGCTTAGTAAAGGGTGGGCAGCCCCAGCATTTT

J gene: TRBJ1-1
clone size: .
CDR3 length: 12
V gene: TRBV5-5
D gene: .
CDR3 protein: CASSLLHTEAFF
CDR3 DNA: TGTGCCAGCAGCCTCTTGCACACTGAAGCTTTCTTT

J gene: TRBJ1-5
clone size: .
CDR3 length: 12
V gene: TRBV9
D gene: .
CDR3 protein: CASSVLEGPQHF
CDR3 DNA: TGTGCCAGCAGCGTACTTGAGGGGCCCCAGCATTTT

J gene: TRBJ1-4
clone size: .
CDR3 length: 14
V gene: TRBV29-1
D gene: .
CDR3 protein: CSVEDPRTNEKLFF
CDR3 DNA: TGCAGCGTTGAAGATCCGAGAACTAATGAAAAACTGTTTTTT

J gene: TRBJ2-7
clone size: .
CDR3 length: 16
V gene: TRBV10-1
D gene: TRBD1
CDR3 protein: CASSESMTGGTYEQYF
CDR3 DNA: TGCGCCAGCAGTGAGTCGATGACAGGGGGAACCTACGAGCAGTACTTC

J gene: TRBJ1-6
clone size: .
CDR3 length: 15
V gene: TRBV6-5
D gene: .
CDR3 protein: CASSYSGQNNSPLHF
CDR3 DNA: TGTGCCAGCAGTTACTCAGGGCAGAATAATTCACCCCTCCACTTT

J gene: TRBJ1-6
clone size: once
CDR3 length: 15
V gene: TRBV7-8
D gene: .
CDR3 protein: CASSPQRSYNSPLHF
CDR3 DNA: TGTGCCAGCAGCCCCCAGAGGTCCTATAATTCACCCCTCCACTTT

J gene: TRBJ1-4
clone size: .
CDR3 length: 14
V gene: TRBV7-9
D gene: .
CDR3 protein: CASSFDPTGEKLFF
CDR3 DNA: TGTGCCAGCAGCTTTGACCCCACGGGTGAAAAACTGTTTTTT

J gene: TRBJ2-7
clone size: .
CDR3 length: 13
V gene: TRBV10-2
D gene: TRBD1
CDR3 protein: CASSVGQGYEQYF
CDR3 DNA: TGCGCCAGCAGTGTGGGACAGGGCTACGAGCAGTACTTC

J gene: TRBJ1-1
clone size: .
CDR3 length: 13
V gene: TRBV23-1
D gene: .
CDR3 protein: CASSHCVNTEAFF
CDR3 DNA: TGCGCCAGCAGTCATTGCGTGAACACTGAAGCTTTCTTT

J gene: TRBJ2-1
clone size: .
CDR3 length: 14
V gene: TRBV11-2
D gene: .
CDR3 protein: CASSLDTPGDEQFF
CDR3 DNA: TGTGCCAGCAGCTTGGACACGCCGGGCGATGAGCAGTTCTTC

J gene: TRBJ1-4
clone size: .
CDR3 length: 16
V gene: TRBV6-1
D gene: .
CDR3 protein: CASSGRGGMTNEKLVF
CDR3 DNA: TGTGCCAGCAGTGGGCGAGGGGGGATGACTAATGAAAAACTGGTTTTT

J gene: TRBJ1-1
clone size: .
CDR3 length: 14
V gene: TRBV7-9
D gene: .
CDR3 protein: CASSSGPGSEGAFF
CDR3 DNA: TGTGCCAGCAGCTCCGGGCCCGGATCGGAGGGAGCTTTCTTT

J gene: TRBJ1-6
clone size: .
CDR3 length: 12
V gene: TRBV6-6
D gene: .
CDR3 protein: CASNRQDSPLHF
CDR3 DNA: TGTGCCAGCAACAGGCAGGATTCACCCCTCCACTTT

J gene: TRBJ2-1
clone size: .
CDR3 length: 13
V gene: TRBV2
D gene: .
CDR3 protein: CASWIGQYNEQFF
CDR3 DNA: TGTGCCAGCTGGATCGGGCAGTACAATGAGCAGTTCTTC

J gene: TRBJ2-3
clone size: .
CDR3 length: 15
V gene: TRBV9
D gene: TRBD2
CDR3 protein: CASSFPSGVGDTQYF
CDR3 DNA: TGTGCCAGCAGCTTCCCTAGCGGGGTAGGAGATACGCAGTATTTT

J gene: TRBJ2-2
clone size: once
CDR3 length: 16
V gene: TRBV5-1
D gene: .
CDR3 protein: CASSPTGTSNTGELFF
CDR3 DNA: TGCGCCAGCAGCCCTACCGGGACATCGAACACCGGGGAGCTGTTTTTT

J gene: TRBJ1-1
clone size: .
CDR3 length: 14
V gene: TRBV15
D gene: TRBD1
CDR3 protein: CATSRGRQGTEAFF
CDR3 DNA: TGTGCCACCAGCAGAGGCAGACAGGGGACTGAAGCTTTCTTT

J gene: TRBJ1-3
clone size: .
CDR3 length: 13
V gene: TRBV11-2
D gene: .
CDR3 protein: CASSEGLGNTIYF
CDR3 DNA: TGTGCCAGCAGCGAGGGTCTTGGAAACACCATATATTTT

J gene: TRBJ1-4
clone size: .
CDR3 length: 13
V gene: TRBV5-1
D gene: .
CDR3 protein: CASSPGRDEKLFF
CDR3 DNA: TGCGCCAGCAGCCCAGGACGAGATGAAAAACTGTTTTTT

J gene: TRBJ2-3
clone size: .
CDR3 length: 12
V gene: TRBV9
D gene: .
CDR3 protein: CASSVGTDTQYF
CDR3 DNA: TGTGCCAGCAGCGTAGGTACAGATACGCAGTATTTT

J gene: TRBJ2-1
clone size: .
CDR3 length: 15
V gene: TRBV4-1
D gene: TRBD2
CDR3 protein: CASSQGPAGVVEQFF
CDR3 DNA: TGCGCCAGCAGCCAAGGGCCAGCGGGGGTCGTTGAGCAGTTCTTC

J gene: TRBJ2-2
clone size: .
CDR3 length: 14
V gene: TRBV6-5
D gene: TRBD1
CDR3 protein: CASSQTGSTGELFF
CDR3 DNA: TGTGCCAGCAGCCAGACAGGGAGTACCGGGGAGCTGTTTTTT

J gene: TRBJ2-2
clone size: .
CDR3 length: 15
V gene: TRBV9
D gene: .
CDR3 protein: CASSVRPYGTGELFF
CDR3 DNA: TGTGCCAGCAGCGTTCGACCATATGGCACCGGGGAGCTGTTTTTT

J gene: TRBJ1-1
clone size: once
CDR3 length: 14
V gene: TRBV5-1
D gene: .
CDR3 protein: CASTAYTPNTEAFF
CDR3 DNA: TGCGCCAGCACCGCCTATACTCCGAACACTGAAGCTTTCTTT

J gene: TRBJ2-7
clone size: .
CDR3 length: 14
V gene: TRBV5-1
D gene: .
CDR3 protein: CASSSTGPHYEQYF
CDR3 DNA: TGCGCCAGCAGCTCTACAGGGCCCCACTACGAGCAGTACTTC

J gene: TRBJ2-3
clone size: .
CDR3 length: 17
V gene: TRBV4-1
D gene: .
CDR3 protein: CASSQRIVVIYTDTQYF
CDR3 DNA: TGCGCCAGCAGCCAAAGGATAGTAGTTATATACACAGATACGCAGTATTTT

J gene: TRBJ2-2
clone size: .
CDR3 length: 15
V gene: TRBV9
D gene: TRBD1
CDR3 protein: CVSSVSGQSTGELFF
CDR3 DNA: TGTGTCAGCAGCGTATCGGGACAGTCCACCGGGGAGCTGTTTTTT

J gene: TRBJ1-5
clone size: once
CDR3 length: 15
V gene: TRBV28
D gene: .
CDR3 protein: CASLEGGLGNQPQHF
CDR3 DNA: TGTGCCAGCTTGGAGGGGGGGTTGGGCAATCAGCCCCAGCATTTT

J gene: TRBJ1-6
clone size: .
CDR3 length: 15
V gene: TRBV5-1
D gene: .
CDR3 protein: CASSLTGSKDSPLHF
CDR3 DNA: TGCGCCAGCAGCTTAACAGGCTCGAAGGATTCACCCCTCCACTTT

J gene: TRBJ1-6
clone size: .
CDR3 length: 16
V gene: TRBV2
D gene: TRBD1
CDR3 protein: CASSEQAGGVGSPLHF
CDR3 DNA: TGTGCCAGCAGTGAACAGGCAGGGGGTGTGGGGTCACCCCTCCACTTT

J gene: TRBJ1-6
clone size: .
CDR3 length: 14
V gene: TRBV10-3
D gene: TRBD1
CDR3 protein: CATGQAEGDSPLHF
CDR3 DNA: TGTGCCACCGGACAGGCCGAAGGGGATTCACCCCTCCACTTT

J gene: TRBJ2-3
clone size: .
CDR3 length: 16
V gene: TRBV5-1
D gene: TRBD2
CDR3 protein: CASSGILAGGADTQYF
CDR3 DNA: TGCGCCAGCAGCGGGATACTAGCGGGGGGAGCAGATACGCAGTATTTT

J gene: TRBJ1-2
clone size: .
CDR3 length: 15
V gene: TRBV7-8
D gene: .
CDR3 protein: CASSFFVQVDYGYTF
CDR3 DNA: TGTGCCAGCAGCTTCTTTGTTCAGGTCGACTATGGCTACACCTTC

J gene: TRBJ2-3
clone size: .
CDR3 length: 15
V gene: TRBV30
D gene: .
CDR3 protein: CAWSVPRAYTDTQYF
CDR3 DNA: TGTGCCTGGAGTGTGCCCAGGGCCTACACAGATACGCAGTATTTT

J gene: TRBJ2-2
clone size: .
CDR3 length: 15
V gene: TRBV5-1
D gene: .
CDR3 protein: CASSLDPSEIGELFF
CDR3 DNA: TGCGCCAGCAGCTTGGATCCTAGCGAAATCGGGGAGCTGTTTTTT

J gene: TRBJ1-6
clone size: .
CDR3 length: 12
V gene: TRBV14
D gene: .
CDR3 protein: CASSRLSSPLHF
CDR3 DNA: TGTGCCAGCAGCCGCCTCAGCTCACCCCTCCACTTT

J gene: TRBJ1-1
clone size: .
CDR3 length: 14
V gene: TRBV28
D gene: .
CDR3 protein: CASSFVGIDTEAFF
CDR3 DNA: TGTGCCAGCAGTTTTGTGGGGATCGATACTGAAGCTTTCTTT

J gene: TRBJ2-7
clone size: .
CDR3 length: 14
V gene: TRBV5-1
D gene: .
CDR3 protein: CASSLASGTYEQYF
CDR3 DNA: TGCGCCAGCAGCTTGGCCTCCGGCACCTACGAGCAGTACTTC

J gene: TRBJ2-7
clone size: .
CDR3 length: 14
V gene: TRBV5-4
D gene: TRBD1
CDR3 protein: CASSFRGLVGEQYF
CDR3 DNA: TGTGCCAGCAGCTTCAGGGGGCTAGTGGGCGAGCAGTACTTC

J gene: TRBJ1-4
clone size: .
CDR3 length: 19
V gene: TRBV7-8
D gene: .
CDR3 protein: CASSLVSLSGRVTNEKLFF
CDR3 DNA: TGTGCCAGCAGCTTAGTATCGTTGTCGGGGAGGGTAACTAATGAAAAACTGTTTTTT

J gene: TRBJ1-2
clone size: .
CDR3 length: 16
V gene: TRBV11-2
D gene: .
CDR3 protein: CASSFPGFPTNYGYTF
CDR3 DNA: TGTGCCAGCAGCTTCCCGGGGTTTCCTACTAACTATGGCTACACCTTC

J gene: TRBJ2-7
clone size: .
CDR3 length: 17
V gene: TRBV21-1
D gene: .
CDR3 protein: CASSNRFPGQLVYEQYF
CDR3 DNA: TGTGCCAGCAGCAACCGGTTCCCGGGACAGCTAGTCTACGAGCAGTACTTC

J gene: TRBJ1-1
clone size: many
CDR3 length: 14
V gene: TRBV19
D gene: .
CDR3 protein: CASTQEQEDTEAFF
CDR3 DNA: TGTGCCAGTACTCAAGAACAGGAGGACACTGAAGCTTTCTTT

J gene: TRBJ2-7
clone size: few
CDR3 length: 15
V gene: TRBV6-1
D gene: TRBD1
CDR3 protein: CASSLQDRGGHEQYF
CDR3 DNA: TGTGCCAGCAGTCTCCAGGACAGGGGGGGGCACGAGCAGTACTTC

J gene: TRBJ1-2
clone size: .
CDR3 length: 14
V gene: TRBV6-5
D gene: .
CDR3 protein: CASTPVGGVGGYTF
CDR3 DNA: TGTGCCAGCACGCCTGTTGGGGGCGTTGGTGGCTACACCTTC

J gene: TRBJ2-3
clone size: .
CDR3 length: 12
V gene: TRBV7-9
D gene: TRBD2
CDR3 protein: CASSRAGASAYF
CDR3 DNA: TGTGCCAGCAGTCGAGCGGGGGCCTCGGCATATTTT

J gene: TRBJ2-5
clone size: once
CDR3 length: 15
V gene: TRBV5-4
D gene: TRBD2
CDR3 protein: CASSIGTSFEETQYF
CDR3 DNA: TGTGCCAGCAGCATCGGGACTAGCTTCGAAGAGACCCAGTACTTC

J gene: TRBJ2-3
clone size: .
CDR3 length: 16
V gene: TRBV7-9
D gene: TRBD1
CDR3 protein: CASSLRTGWETDTQYF
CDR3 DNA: TGTGCCAGCAGCTTAAGGACAGGGTGGGAAACAGATACGCAGTATTTT

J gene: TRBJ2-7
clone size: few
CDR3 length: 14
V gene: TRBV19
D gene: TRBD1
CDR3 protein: CASRPGTGLNEQYF
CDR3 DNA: TGTGCCAGTAGGCCCGGGACAGGGTTAAACGAGCAGTACTTC

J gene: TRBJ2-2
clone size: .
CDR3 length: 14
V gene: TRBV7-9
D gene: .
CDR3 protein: CASSLVVLTGELFF
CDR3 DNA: TGTGCCAGCAGCTTAGTCGTGCTCACCGGGGAGCTGTTTTTT